These 6 T cell receptor beta chains were all obtained from the same sample, sequenced in a study of CD4+ T cells in melanoma. Using immunoSEQ multiplex PCR, the repertoire was profiled, and TCRdb retains in-frame clones only, with some absent. The sample lists some 13,000 clones; around 68% were seen once. What was sequenced was cells from a culture (not recorded whether cultured in vitro). Source of these receptors: a human donor with melanoma.

There are a few counts of this clone. The rearrangement joins TRBV11-3 to TRBJ2-7, with 7 bases that match TRBD1. The germline V gene encodes CDR1 SGHNT and CDR2 YENEEA. The CDR3 extends over 14 amino acids. J gave up 3 bases and V 5 bases, and 7 bases lay outside the gene matches. CDR3 amino acids: CASSPDRDDYEQYF. The DNA of the CDR3 is TGTGCCAGCAGCCCCGACAGGGACGACTACGAGCAGTACTTC.

The chain links TRBV6-1 to TRBJ1-5; the D gene is possibly TRBD1 (6 bases). Trimming removed 6 bases at V and 7 bases at J, with 10 bases between. The CDR3 covers 12 residues. Per the germline V gene, CDR1 is MNHNS and CDR2 is SASEGT. CDR3 sequence: CASSWGPQPQHF. The CDR3 nucleotides read TGTGCCAGCAGCTGGGGGCCCCAGCCCCAGCATTTT.

This clone has only a few counts. This chain joins TRBV6-5 and TRBJ1-6; a possible D gene is TRBD1 (5 bases). The ends were cut back, 8 bases at V and 9 bases at J, with 14 bases in the middle. This CDR3 has 13 residues. The germline gives CDR1 MNHEY, CDR2 SVGAGI. This CDR3 is CASGRGGRSPLHF. CDR3 nucleotides: TGTGCCAGCGGGCGGGGGGGACGTTCACCCCTCCACTTT.

The chain couples TRBV9 to TRBJ2-3; the match to TRBD1 covers 7 bases. The trim removed 3 bases at V and 1 base at J, leaving 5 bases unmatched. The CDR3 covers 15 residues. Germline values: CDR1 SGDLS, CDR2 YYNGEE. CDR3 nucleotide sequence: TGTGCCAGCAGCGCACAGGGGAGCGGCACAGATACGCAGTATTTT. Translated: CASSAQGSGTDTQYF. Full variable domain (remainder filled in from reference TRBV9 and TRBJ2-3): DSGVTQTPKHLITATGQRVTLRCSPRSGDLSVYWYQQSLDQGLQFLIQYYNGEERAKGNILERFSAQQFPDLHSELNLSSLELGDSALYFCASSAQGSGTDTQYFGPGTRLTVL.

This clone was found a few times. V usage is TRBV2 and J usage is TRBJ2-7, with D unclear. V was pared by 2 bases and J by 0 bases, with 8 bases between. Looked up from germline, CDR1 is SNHLY and CDR2 is FYNNEI. The length of the CDR3 is 14 residues. The CDR3 bases are TGTGCCAGCAGTGAATTGGAAAACTCCTACGAGCAGTACTTC. It translates to CASSELENSYEQYF.

This sequence joins TRBV7-9 and TRBJ2-3; D ambiguous. V was pared by 5 bases and J by 7 bases, with 10 bases between. The germline V gene has CDR1 SEHNR and CDR2 FQNEAQ (reference sequence). This CDR3 comprises 12 residues. The CDR3 sequence is CASSLDLNTQYF. The CDR3 DNA is TGTGCCAGCAGCCTAGACTTGAATACGCAGTATTTT. Drawing the rest from reference TRBV7-9 and TRBJ2-3, the complete variable domain is DTGVSQNPRHKITKRGQNVTFRCDPISEHNRLYWYRQTLGQGPEFLTYFQNEAQLEKSRLLSDRFSAERPKGSFSTLEIQRTEQGDSAMYLCASSLDLNTQYFGPGTRLTVL.